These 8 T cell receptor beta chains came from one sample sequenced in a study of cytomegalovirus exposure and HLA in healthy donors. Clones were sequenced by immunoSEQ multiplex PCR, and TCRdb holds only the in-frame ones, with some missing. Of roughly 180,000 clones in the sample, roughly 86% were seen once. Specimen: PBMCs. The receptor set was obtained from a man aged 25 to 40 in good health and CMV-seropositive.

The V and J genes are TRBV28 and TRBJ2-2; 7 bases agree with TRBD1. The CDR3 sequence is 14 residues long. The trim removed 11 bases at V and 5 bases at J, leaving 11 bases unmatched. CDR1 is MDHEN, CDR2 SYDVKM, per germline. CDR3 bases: TGTGCCTTACGTGGATTACAGGGGACCGGGGAGCTGTTTTTT. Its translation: CALRGLQGTGELFF.

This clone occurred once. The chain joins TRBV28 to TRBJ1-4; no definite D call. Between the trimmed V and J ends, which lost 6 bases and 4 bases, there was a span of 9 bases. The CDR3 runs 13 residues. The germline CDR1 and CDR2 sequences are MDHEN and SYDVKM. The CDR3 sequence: CASRAALNEKLFF. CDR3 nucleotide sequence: TGTGCCAGCAGGGCAGCCCTTAATGAAAAACTGTTTTTT.

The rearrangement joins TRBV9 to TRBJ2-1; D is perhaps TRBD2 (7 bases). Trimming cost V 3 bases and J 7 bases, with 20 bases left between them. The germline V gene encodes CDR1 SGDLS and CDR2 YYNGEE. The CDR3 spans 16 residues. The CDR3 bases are TGTGCCAGCAGCGAGGAGGGGAGGGGGGATAGGAATGAGCAGTTCTTC. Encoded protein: CASSEEGRGDRNEQFF.

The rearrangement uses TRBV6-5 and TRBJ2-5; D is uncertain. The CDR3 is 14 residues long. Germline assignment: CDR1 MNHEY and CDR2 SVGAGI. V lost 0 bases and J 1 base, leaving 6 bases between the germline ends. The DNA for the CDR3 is TGTGCCAGCAGTTACTCGATGGTCCAAGAGACCCAGTACTTC. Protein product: CASSYSMVQETQYF.

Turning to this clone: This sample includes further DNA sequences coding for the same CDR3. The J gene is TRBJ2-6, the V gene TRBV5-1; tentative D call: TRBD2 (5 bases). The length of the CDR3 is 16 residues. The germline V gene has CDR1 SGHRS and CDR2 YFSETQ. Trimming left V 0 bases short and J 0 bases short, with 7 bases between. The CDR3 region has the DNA TGCGCCAGCAGCTTGGTGGGGAGCTCTGGGGCCAACGTCCTGACTTTC. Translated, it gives CASSLVGSSGANVLTF.

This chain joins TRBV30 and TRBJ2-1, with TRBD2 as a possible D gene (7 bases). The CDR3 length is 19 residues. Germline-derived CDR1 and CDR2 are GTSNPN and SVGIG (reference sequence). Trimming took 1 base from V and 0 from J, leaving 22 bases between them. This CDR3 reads CAWSDFSGGRLSSYNEQFF. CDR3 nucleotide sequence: TGTGCCTGGAGTGACTTCTCGGGGGGCCGGCTTAGCTCCTACAATGAGCAGTTCTTC.

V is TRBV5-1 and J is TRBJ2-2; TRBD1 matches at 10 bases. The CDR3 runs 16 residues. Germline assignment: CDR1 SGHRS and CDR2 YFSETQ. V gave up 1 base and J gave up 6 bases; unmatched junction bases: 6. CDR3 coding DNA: TGCGCCAGCAGCTTGACGGGACAGGGGTATTCCGGGGAGCTGTTTTTT. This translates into CASSLTGQGYSGELFF.

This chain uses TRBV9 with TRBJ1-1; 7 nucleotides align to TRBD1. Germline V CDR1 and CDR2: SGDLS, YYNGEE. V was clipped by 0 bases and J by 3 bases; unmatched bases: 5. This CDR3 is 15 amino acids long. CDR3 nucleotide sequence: TGTGCCAGCAGCGTAGCTCAGGGGGGGCACACTGAAGCTTTCTTT. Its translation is CASSVAQGGHTEAFF.